The entry below describes one T cell receptor beta chain. Its antigen is currently unknown. The data were obtained in a study of cytomegalovirus exposure and HLA in healthy donors. Study-level findings and limits: For TCR beta chains, V- and J-gene trimming was later linked to a missense DCLRE1C variant. In an earlier analysis, in under 700 donors, most V segments appeared productive either ~90% or ~30% of the time. There were some V segments, including TRBV6-2 and TRBV6-3, excluded as indistinguishable.

PCR primers comprised 60 Vbeta and 13 Jbeta primers. Clones were sequenced by immunoSEQ multiplex PCR, and TCRdb holds only the in-frame ones, with some missing. The profile shows about 140,000 clones, around 82% of them singletons. Germline CDR1 SGHDT, CDR2 YYEEEE. CDR3 length equals 14 residues. Trimming cost V 4 bases and J 6 bases, with 16 bases left between them. This chain uses TRBV5-6 with TRBJ1-2; the D gene is possibly TRBD1 (5 bases). The TCR originated in a young woman in good health and CMV-seropositive. Sequenced: PBMCs. In DNA, the CDR3 is TGTGCCAGCAGCCTAAGACAGTCCGTTCATGGCTACACCTTC. Translating it yields CASSLRQSVHGYTF.